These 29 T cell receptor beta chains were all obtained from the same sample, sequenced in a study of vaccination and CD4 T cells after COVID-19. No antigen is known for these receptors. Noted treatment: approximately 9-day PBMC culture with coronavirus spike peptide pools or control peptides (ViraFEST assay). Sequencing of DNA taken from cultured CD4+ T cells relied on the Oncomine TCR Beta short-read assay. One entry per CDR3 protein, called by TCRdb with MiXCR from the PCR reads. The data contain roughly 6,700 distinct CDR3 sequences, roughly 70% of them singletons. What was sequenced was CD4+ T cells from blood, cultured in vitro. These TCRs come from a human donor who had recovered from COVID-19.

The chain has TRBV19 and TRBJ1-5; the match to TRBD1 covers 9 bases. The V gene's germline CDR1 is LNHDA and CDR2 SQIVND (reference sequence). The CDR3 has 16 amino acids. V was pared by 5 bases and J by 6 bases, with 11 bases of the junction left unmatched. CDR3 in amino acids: CASSAGLGQGGQPQHF. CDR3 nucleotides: TGTGCCAGTAGTGCGGGGTTGGGACAGGGTGGTCAGCCCCAGCATTTT.

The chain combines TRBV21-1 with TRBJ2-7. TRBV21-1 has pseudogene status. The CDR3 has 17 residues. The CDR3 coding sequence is TGTGCCAGCAGCAAAGACTCGAACCTCGACTTTACCTACGAGCAGTACTTC. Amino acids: CASSKDSNLDFTYEQYF.

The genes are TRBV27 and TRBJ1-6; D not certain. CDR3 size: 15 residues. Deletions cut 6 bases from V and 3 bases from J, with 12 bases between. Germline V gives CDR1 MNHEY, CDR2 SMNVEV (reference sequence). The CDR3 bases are TGTGCCAGCAGCTCCCCCGCAGGCTATAATTCACCCCTCCACTTT. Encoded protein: CASSSPAGYNSPLHF.

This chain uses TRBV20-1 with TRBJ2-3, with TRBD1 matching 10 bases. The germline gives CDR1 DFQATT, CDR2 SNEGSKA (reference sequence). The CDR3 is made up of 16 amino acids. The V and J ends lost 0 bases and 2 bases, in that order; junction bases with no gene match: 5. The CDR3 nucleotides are TGCAGTGCTAGAGATGACGACAGGGGGCCCACAGATACGCAGTATTTT. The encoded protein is CSARDDDRGPTDTQYF.

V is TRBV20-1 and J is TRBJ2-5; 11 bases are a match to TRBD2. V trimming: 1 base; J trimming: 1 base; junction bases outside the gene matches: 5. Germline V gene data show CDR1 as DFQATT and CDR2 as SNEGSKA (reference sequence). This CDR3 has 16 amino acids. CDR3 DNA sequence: TGCAGTGCTAGAGTGGGGACTAGCGGCTCCCAAGAGACCCAGTACTTC. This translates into CSARVGTSGSQETQYF.

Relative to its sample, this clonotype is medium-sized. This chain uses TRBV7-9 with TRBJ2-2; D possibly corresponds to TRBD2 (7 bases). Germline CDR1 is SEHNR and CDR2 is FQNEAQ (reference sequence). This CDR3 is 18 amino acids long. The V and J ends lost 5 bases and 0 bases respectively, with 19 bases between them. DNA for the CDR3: TGTGCCAGCAGCCCACCATGGCGGGGGCCTTCGAACACCGGGGAGCTGTTTTTT. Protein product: CASSPPWRGPSNTGELFF.

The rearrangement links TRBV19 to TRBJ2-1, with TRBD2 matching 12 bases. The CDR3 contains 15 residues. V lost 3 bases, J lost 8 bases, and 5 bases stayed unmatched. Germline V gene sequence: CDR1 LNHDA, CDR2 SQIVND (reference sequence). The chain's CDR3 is CASSMASGRADEQFF. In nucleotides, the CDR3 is TGTGCCAGTAGTATGGCTAGCGGGAGGGCGGATGAGCAGTTCTTC.

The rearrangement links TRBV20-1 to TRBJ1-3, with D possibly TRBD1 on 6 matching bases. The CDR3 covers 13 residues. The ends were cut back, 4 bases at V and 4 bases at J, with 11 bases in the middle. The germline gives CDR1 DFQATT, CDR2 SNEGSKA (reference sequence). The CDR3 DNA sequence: TGCAGTGCTAAAGGGGGGAGAGGAAACACCATATATTTT. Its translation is CSAKGGRGNTIYF.

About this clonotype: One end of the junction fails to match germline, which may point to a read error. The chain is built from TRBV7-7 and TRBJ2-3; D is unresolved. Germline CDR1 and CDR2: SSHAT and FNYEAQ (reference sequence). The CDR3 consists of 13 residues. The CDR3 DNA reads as TGTGCTAGCAGCTTAGAAAATGGCAATACGCAGTATTTT. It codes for CASSLENGNTQYF.

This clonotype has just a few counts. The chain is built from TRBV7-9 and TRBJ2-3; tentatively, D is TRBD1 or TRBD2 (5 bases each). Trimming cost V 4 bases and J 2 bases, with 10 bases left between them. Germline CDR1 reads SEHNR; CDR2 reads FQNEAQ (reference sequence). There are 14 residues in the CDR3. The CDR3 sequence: CASSSWDLTDTQYF. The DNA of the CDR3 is TGTGCCAGCAGCTCGTGGGACCTCACAGATACGCAGTATTTT. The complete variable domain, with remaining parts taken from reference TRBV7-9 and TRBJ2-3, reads DTGVSQNPRHKITKRGQNVTFRCDPISEHNRLYWYRQTLGQGPEFLTYFQNEAQLEKSRLLSDRFSAERPKGSFSTLEIQRTEQGDSAMYLCASSSWDLTDTQYFGPGTRLTVL.

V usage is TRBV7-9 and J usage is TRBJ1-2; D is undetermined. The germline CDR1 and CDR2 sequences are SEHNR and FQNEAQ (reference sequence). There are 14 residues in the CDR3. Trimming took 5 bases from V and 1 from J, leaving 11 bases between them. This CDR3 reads CASSSRQNNYGYTF. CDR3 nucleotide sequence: TGTGCCAGCAGCAGCCGGCAGAATAACTATGGCTACACCTTC.

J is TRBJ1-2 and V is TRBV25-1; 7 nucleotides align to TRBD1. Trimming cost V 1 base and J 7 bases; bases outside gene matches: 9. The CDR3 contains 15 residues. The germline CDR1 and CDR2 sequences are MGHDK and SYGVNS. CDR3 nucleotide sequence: TGTGCCAGCAGTGAATCGGGCAGGGGGATGGGTGGCTACACCTTC. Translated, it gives CASSESGRGMGGYTF.

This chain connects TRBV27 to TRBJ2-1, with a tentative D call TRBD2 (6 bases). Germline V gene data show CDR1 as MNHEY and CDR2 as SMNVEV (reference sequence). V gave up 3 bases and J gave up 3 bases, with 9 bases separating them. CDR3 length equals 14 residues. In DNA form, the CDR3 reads TGTGCCAGCAGTTTGCGGGGCCGCTACAATGAGCAGTTCTTC. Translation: CASSLRGRYNEQFF.

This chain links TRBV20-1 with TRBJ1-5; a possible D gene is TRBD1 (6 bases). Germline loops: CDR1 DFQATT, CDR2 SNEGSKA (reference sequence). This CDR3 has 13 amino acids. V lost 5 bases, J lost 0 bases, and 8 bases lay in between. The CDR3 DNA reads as TGCAGTGCTCAGGACAGTAGCAATCAGCCCCAGCATTTT. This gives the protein CSAQDSSNQPQHF.

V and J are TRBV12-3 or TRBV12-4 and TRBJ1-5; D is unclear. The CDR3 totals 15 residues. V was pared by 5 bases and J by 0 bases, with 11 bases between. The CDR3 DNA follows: TGTGCCAGCAGTCCCATAGGGTATAGCAATCAGCCCCAGCATTTT. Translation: CASSPIGYSNQPQHF.

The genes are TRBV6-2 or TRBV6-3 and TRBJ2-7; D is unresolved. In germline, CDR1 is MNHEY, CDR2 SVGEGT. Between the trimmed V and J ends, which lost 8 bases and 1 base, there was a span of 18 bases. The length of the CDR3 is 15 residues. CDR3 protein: CASGEPAAGSYEQYF. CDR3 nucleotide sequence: TGTGCCAGCGGCGAACCCGCCGCAGGTTCCTACGAGCAGTACTTC.

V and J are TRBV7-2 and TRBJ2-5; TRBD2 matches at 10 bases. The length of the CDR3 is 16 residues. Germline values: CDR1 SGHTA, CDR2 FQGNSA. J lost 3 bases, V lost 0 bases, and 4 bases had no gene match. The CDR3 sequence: CASSLAGLAGEETQYF. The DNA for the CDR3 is TGTGCCAGCAGCTTAGCCGGGCTAGCGGGAGAAGAGACCCAGTACTTC.

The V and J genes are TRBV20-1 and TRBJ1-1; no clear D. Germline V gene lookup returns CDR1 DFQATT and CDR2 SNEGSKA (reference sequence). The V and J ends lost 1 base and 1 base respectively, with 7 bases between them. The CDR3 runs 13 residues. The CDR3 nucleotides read TGCAGTGCTAGAGCGGGTCCGAACACTGAAGCTTTCTTT. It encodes CSARAGPNTEAFF.

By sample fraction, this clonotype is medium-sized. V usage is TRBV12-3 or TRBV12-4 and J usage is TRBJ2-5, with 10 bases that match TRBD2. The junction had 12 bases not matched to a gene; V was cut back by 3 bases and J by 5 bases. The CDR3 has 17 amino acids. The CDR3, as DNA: TGTGCCAGCAGTTTCTCTGTCGAGCGGGGGGGCCCCGAGACCCAGTACTTC. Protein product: CASSFSVERGGPETQYF.

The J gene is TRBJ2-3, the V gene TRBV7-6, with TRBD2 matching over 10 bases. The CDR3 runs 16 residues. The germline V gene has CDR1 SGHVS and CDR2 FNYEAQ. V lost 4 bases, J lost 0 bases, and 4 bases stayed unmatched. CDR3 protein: CASSSGTSVSTDTQYF. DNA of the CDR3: TGTGCCAGCAGCTCCGGGACTAGCGTAAGCACAGATACGCAGTATTTT. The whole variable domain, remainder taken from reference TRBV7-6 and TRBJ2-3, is GAGVSQSPRYKVTKRGQDVALRCDPISGHVSLYWYRQALGQGPEFLTYFNYEAQQDKSGLPNDRFSAERPEGSISTLTIQRTEQRDSAMYRCASSSGTSVSTDTQYFGPGTRLTVL.

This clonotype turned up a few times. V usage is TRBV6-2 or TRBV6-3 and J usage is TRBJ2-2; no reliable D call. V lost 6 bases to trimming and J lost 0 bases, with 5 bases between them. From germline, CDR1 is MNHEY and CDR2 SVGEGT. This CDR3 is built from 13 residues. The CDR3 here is CASRPANTGELFF. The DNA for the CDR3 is TGTGCCAGCAGACCCGCGAACACCGGGGAGCTGTTTTTT.

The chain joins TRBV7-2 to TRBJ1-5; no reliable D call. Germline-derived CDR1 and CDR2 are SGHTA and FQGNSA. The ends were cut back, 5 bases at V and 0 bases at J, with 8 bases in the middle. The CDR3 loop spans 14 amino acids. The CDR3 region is CASSPVNSNQPQHF. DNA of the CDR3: TGTGCCAGCAGCCCGGTTAATAGCAATCAGCCCCAGCATTTT.

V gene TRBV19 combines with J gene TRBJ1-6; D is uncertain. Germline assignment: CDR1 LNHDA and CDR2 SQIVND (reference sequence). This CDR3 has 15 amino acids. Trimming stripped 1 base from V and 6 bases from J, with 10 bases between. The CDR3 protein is CASSIGSGANSPLHF. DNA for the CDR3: TGTGCCAGTAGTATAGGTTCAGGAGCTAATTCACCCCTCCACTTT.

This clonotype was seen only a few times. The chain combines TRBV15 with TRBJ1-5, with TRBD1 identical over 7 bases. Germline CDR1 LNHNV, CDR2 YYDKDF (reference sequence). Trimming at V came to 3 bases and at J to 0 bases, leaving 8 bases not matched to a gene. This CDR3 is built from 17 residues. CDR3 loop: CATSSGRDSDSNQPQHF. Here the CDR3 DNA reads TGTGCCACCAGCAGTGGTAGGGACAGCGATAGCAATCAGCCCCAGCATTTT.

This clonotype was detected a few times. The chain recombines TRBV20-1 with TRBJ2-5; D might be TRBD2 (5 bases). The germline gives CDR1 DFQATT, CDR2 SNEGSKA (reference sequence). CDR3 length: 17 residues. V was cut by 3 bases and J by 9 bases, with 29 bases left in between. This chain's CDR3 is CSARPPGLQLRRVAQYF. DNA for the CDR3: TGCAGTGCTAGGCCCCCTGGACTGCAATTACGAAGAGTGGCCCAGTACTTC.

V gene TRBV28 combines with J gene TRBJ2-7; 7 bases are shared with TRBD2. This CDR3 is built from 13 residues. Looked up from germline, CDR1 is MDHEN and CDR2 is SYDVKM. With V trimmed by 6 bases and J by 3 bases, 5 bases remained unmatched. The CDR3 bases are TGTGCCAGCAGGGAAAGGGACTACTACGAGCAGTACTTC. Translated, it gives CASRERDYYEQYF.

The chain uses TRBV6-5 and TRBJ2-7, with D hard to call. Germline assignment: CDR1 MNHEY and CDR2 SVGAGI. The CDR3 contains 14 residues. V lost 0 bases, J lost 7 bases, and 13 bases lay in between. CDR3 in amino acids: CASSYSNFQLEQYF. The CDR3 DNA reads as TGTGCCAGCAGTTACTCGAACTTCCAGCTGGAGCAGTACTTC.

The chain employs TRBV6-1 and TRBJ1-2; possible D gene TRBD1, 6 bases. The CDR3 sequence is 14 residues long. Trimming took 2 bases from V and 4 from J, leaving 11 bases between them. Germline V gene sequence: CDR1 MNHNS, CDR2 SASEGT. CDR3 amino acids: CASSESGAIYGYTF. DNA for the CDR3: TGTGCCAGCAGTGAATCAGGGGCGATCTATGGCTACACCTTC.

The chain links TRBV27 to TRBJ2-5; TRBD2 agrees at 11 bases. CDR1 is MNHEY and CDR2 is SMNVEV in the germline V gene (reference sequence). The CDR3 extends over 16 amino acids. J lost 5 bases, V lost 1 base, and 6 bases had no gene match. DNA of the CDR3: TGTGCCAGCAGTTTATTCGCTAGCGGGAGGAAGGAGACCCAGTACTTC. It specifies CASSLFASGRKETQYF.